The clone carrying this T cell receptor beta chain was seen a handful of times. Its antigen is not known. These data belong to a study of T cells after yellow fever vaccination. General study findings and limits: Primary-vaccination clones mostly resurfaced post-booster (more than 95% CD4, under 90% CD8). Peaking on day 5 versus 15, the secondary response was faster but weaker.

Via MiXCR, TCRdb re-called the 5' RACE reads, giving one row per CDR3 protein. Among 500,000 to 650,000 distinct CDR3 sequences listed, 12% were seen once. The CDR3 is made up of 19 amino acids. Losses at the gene ends were 3 bases for V and 3 bases for J; bases not matched to a gene: 18. Germline CDR1 KGHDR, CDR2 SFDVKD. The chain has TRBV24-1 and TRBJ2-7, with 8 bases aligning to TRBD1. The sample in question was PBMCs, obtained on the day of the yellow fever booster vaccination. This TCR was recovered from a man aged 30-40 years who received the YFV17D yellow fever vaccine. In nucleotides, the CDR3 is TGTGCCACCAGTGATCCTTCGGGACAGGCAAGAGGTCAAGGCTACGAGCAGTACTTC. Its protein product is CATSDPSGQARGQGYEQYF.